This note documents a single TCR beta chain sequence. Only in-frame clones appear in the TCRdb table, and some are missing; sequencing was by immunoSEQ multiplex PCR. In the table there are about 170,000 clones, 80% to 95% of which are singletons. The sample belongs to a study of blood T cell repertoires in COVID-19. The CDR3 loop spans 13 amino acids. Germline lookup yields CDR1 ENHRY and CDR2 SYGVKD. Trimming removed 3 bases from V and 7 bases from J, with 12 bases in between. V gene TRBV10-3 combines with J gene TRBJ2-5, with D perhaps TRBD2 (6 bases). This receptor was identified in a woman between 45 and 60 years old with acute or convalescent COVID-19. Sequencing was carried out using peripheral blood. The DNA of the CDR3 is TGTGCCATCAGTGACGGGAGCCGGGGGACCCAGTACTTC. As protein: CAISDGSRGTQYF.